This entry lists 14 T cell receptor beta chains sequenced from one sample in a study of blood T cell repertoires in COVID-19. Sequencing used immunoSEQ multiplex PCR; TCRdb keeps in-frame clones, though not all of them. The sample has a few hundred thousand clones; nearly 90% are singletons. Input material: peripheral blood. These receptors were collected from a woman in her twenties or thirties with acute or convalescent COVID-19.

The chain employs TRBV10-2 and TRBJ2-1; 7 nucleotides line up with TRBD1. The length of the CDR3 is 13 residues. Germline CDR1 and CDR2: WSHSY and SAAADI. Trimming at V came to 2 bases and at J to 7 bases, leaving 2 bases not matched to a gene. The CDR3 DNA is TGCGCCAGCAGTGAGCAGGGGGTGAATGAGCAGTTCTTC. Translating it yields CASSEQGVNEQFF.

V usage is TRBV7-2 and J usage is TRBJ2-5; 10 bases align to TRBD1. With 2 bases clipped from V and 4 bases from J, the junction kept 10 bases outside the gene matches. The CDR3 length is 17 residues. Germline values: CDR1 SGHTA, CDR2 FQGNSA. CDR3 region: CASSLFLLRTGGETQYF. Here the CDR3 DNA reads TGTGCCAGCAGCTTATTCCTCCTAAGGACAGGGGGAGAGACCCAGTACTTC.

The rearrangement uses TRBV9 and TRBJ1-3; TRBD1 is a possible D gene (6 bases). This CDR3 is 14 amino acids long. CDR1 SGDLS and CDR2 YYNGEE come from the germline V gene. V lost 4 bases, J lost 4 bases, and 12 bases lay in between. In nucleotides, the CDR3 is TGTGCCAGCAGCCGACCCACAGGGGGAAACACCATATATTTT. It translates to CASSRPTGGNTIYF. Filled out from reference TRBV9 and TRBJ1-3, the complete variable domain reads DSGVTQTPKHLITATGQRVTLRCSPRSGDLSVYWYQQSLDQGLQFLIQYYNGEERAKGNILERFSAQQFPDLHSELNLSSLELGDSALYFCASSRPTGGNTIYFGEGSWLTVV.

V usage is TRBV7-9 and J usage is TRBJ2-7; TRBD2 matches at 10 bases. The ends lost 4 bases at V and 5 bases at J; junction bases unmatched: 5. CDR1 is SEHNR and CDR2 is FQNEAQ in the germline V gene (reference sequence). The CDR3 consists of 14 residues. This chain's CDR3 is CASSSLAGLNEQYF. DNA for the CDR3: TGTGCCAGCAGCTCACTAGCGGGACTGAACGAGCAGTACTTC.

V is TRBV7-9 and J is TRBJ2-1; tentative D call: TRBD2 (5 bases). CDR1 and CDR2 from the germline V gene are SEHNR and FQNEAQ (reference sequence). The CDR3 loop spans 15 amino acids. V was cut by 5 bases and J by 0 bases, with 11 bases left in between. CDR3 in DNA: TGTGCCAGCAGCGAGAGCGGAAGCTCCTACAATGAGCAGTTCTTC. Translating it yields CASSESGSSYNEQFF.

On this clone itself: Other DNA sequences within the sample encode an identical CDR3. This chain links TRBV27 with TRBJ2-2; D not resolved. There are 13 residues in the CDR3. The germline gives CDR1 MNHEY, CDR2 SMNVEV (reference sequence). V gave up 8 bases and J gave up 1 base, with 8 bases separating them. CDR3 DNA: TGTGCCAGCTCTTCTCTGAACACCGGGGAGCTGTTTTTT. Translated, it gives CASSSLNTGELFF.

The chain carries TRBV28 and TRBJ1-1; 8 nucleotides match TRBD1. The CDR3 totals 14 residues. CDR1 and CDR2 from the germline V gene are MDHEN and SYDVKM. Trimming at V came to 8 bases and at J to 0 bases, leaving 5 bases not matched to a gene. CDR3 protein: CASEQGVLNTEAFF. CDR3 nucleotides: TGTGCCAGCGAACAGGGGGTCTTGAACACTGAAGCTTTCTTT.

The chain links TRBV9 to TRBJ1-2; D perhaps matches TRBD1 (5 bases). Germline V gene data show CDR1 as SGDLS and CDR2 as YYNGEE. The CDR3 spans 13 residues. V lost 3 bases, J lost 2 bases, and 8 bases lay in between. CDR3 DNA: TGTGCCAGCAGCGCCGACAGCAACTATGGCTACACCTTC. It translates to CASSADSNYGYTF.

The V call is TRBV9, the J call TRBJ2-1; 7 positions agree with TRBD1. Unmatched junction bases numbered 13, after V lost 3 bases and J lost 4 bases. This CDR3 spans 17 amino acids. CDR1 and CDR2 from the germline V gene are SGDLS and YYNGEE. CDR3 coding DNA: TGTGCCAGCAGCGCGAGATCCGGGACAGAGAGTTACAATGAGCAGTTCTTC. Translation gives CASSARSGTESYNEQFF.

The genes are TRBV19 and TRBJ2-7, with 13 nucleotides matching TRBD2. V lost 6 bases and J lost 3; bases outside the gene matches: 2. Germline assignment: CDR1 LNHDA and CDR2 SQIVND (reference sequence). CDR3 size: 14 residues. The CDR3 sequence is CASRRTSGSYEQYF. CDR3 nucleotides: TGTGCCAGTAGAAGGACTAGCGGGAGCTACGAGCAGTACTTC. The variable domain in full, completed from reference TRBV19 and TRBJ2-7, reads DGGITQSPKYLFRKEGQNVTLSCEQNLNHDAMYWYRQDPGQGLRLIYYSQIVNDFQKGDIAEGYSVSREKKESFPLTVTSAQKNPTAFYLCASRRTSGSYEQYFGPGTRLTVT.

CDR3 in DNA: TGTGCCAGCAGCTGGGGAGGGCCGACGCAGCCCCAGCATTTT. This gives the protein CASSWGGPTQPQHF. The chain couples TRBV11-2 to TRBJ1-5, with D unresolved. The CDR3 is made up of 14 amino acids. With 4 bases removed from V and 7 bases from J, the gap between germline ends came to 14 bases. The germline CDR1 and CDR2 sequences are SGHAT and FQNNGV.

The gene calls are TRBV19 and TRBJ1-5, with D uncertain. The V gene lost 6 bases and the J gene lost 5 bases, with 14 bases spanning the gap. The CDR3 is made up of 14 amino acids. Germline values: CDR1 LNHDA, CDR2 SQIVND (reference sequence). The CDR3 nucleotides are TGTGCCAGTAGCCTTAGTATTAGTCATCAGCCCCAGCATTTT. This sequence encodes CASSLSISHQPQHF.

The chain joins TRBV30 to TRBJ1-1, with 8 bases lining up with TRBD1. Germline V gives CDR1 GTSNPN, CDR2 SVGIG (reference sequence). The V gene end was trimmed by 5 bases and the J gene end by 5 bases; junction bases not matched to a gene: 7. This CDR3 comprises 13 residues. CDR3 DNA: TGTGCCTGGGCGTACAGGGGGGAAACTGAAGCTTTCTTT. This encodes CAWAYRGETEAFF.

This clone occurred a few times. The chain joins TRBV5-1 to TRBJ2-4; 8 bases are a match to TRBD1. The CDR3 spans 14 residues. V lost 4 bases and J lost 7; bases outside the gene matches: 7. CDR1 is SGHRS and CDR2 is YFSETQ in the germline V gene. The CDR3 nucleotides read TGCGCCAGCAGCGCAGGGGGCAGTTCGAACATTCAGTACTTC. Its translation: CASSAGGSSNIQYF.